What follows are 17 T cell receptor beta chains derived from one specimen sequenced in a study of PD-1 blockade in classical Hodgkin lymphoma. Relapses following autologous stem cell transplantation were seen in all patients, with brentuximab vedotin exposure varying. The repertoire was sequenced with immunoSEQ multiplex PCR; TCRdb's copy has only in-frame clones and lacks some. The sample lists over 4,000 clones, around three fifths seen once, with 60% to 75% in the top ten. The source was peripheral blood mononuclear cells (PBMCs), collected at baseline. The receptors here all came from a human donor with classical Hodgkin lymphoma.

This sequence joins TRBV11-2 and TRBJ2-7; D unresolved. The CDR3 spans 12 residues. Germline values: CDR1 SGHAT, CDR2 FQNNGV. V shed 5 bases and J shed 0 bases, with 5 bases lying between them. The CDR3 coding sequence is TGTGCCAGCAGCAGGGACTCCTACGAGCAGTACTTC. It specifies CASSRDSYEQYF.

The J gene is TRBJ1-6, the V gene TRBV27, with 7 positions matching TRBD1. Trimming removed 4 bases from V and 9 bases from J; junction bases left unmatched: 12. The CDR3 sequence is 16 residues long. Germline V gene lookup returns CDR1 MNHEY and CDR2 SMNVEV (reference sequence). The CDR3: CASSSMWDSAVSPLHF. The CDR3, as DNA: TGTGCCAGCAGTTCAATGTGGGACAGCGCCGTTTCACCCCTCCACTTT.

The V and J genes are TRBV2 and TRBJ1-2; D uncertain. This CDR3 is built from 12 residues. V was clipped by 3 bases and J by 8 bases, with 10 bases between them. CDR1 and CDR2 from the germline V gene are SNHLY and FYNNEI. The CDR3 DNA sequence: TGTGCCAGCAGTGAGTCGGTCCGGGGCTACACCTTC. Translating gives CASSESVRGYTF.

This clone ranks as medium-sized. J is TRBJ2-3 and V is TRBV28; unclear D gene. This CDR3 is built from 13 residues. Between the trimmed V and J ends, which lost 2 bases and 5 bases, there was a span of 8 bases. CDR1 is MDHEN, CDR2 SYDVKM, per germline. CDR3 DNA: TGTGCCAGCAGTTTAAGGGCTAGAGATACGCAGTATTTT. This sequence encodes CASSLRARDTQYF.

The chain carries TRBV7-2 and TRBJ2-1; 8 bases are a match to TRBD2. J was trimmed by 4 bases and V by 2 bases; bases with no gene match: 7. Germline V gene sequence: CDR1 SGHTA, CDR2 FQGNSA. The CDR3 covers 16 residues. The CDR3 nucleotides are TGTGCCAGCAGCTTATACTTAGCGGGACTGTACAATGAGCAGTTCTTC. Protein: CASSLYLAGLYNEQFF.

V gene TRBV5-8 combines with J gene TRBJ2-5; D not resolved. In germline, CDR1 is SGHTS, CDR2 YDEGEE. The CDR3 length is 15 residues. Trimming took off 0 bases at V and 0 bases at J, with 9 bases between the two ends. DNA of the CDR3: TGTGCCAGCAGCTTGGTAGCAGACAACCAAGAGACCCAGTACTTC. Encoded protein: CASSLVADNQETQYF.

There are a few counts of this clone. The chain couples TRBV7-9 to TRBJ2-1; D possibly matches TRBD1 or TRBD2 (5 bases each). Germline values: CDR1 SEHNR, CDR2 FQNEAQ (reference sequence). The V gene lost 1 base and the J gene lost 10 bases, with 14 bases spanning the gap. The CDR3 contains 14 residues. As DNA, the CDR3 is TGTGCCAGCAGCTTAGTGACTACGAGGGACGAGCAGTTCTTC. Translation: CASSLVTTRDEQFF.

This clone appeared a single time. A much more abundant neighbour one base away suggests this may be a read error. The chain links TRBV19 to TRBJ2-7; D tentatively fits TRBD1 or TRBD2 (5 bases each). This CDR3 has 13 amino acids. Germline lookup yields CDR1 LNHDA and CDR2 SQIVND (reference sequence). Trimming pared 5 bases from V and 7 bases from J, leaving 15 bases between. The CDR3, as DNA: TGTGCCAGTAGTTCAGGACGGGGACGTGAGCAGTACTTC. Translating it yields CASSSGRGREQYF.

The rearrangement links TRBV19 to TRBJ2-7; tentative D call: TRBD1 (6 bases). The V gene lost 3 bases and the J gene lost 6 bases, with 15 bases spanning the gap. Germline CDR1 and CDR2: LNHDA and SQIVND (reference sequence). CDR3 length: 14 residues. The CDR3 DNA reads TGTGCCAGTAGTATGGTGGCAGGGGCGTCCGAGCAGTACTTC. Protein: CASSMVAGASEQYF.

V and J are TRBV28 and TRBJ2-7, with a tentative D call TRBD1 (5 bases). Germline V lookup: CDR1 MDHEN, CDR2 SYDVKM. V lost 8 bases to trimming and J lost 0 bases, with 17 bases between them. This CDR3 is built from 15 residues. The CDR3 coding sequence is TGTGCCAGCTCCCGAGCAGGGCCGAGCTCCTACGAGCAGTACTTC. This codes for CASSRAGPSSYEQYF.

In this sample, this clone turned up a few times. V usage is TRBV5-6 and J usage is TRBJ2-7, with TRBD2 identical over 7 bases. The CDR3 covers 14 residues. Germline V CDR1 and CDR2: SGHDT, YYEEEE. J lost 3 bases, V lost 4 bases, and 7 bases had no gene match. The CDR3 sequence is CASSPDGRHYEQYF. DNA of the CDR3: TGTGCCAGCAGCCCGGACGGGAGGCACTACGAGCAGTACTTC.

The rearrangement uses TRBV6-1 and TRBJ2-5; D may correspond to TRBD1 or TRBD2 (5 bases each). The CDR3 totals 15 residues. V was trimmed by 3 bases and J by 2 bases, leaving 13 bases between them. CDR1 is MNHNS and CDR2 is SASEGT in the germline V gene. CDR3 sequence (DNA): TGTGCCAGCAGTGATTATGGGGGTTTTCAAGAGACCCAGTACTTC. Its translation: CASSDYGGFQETQYF.

This sequence joins TRBV14 and TRBJ2-3, with 7 bases identical to TRBD2. This CDR3 has 15 amino acids. The germline V gene has CDR1 SGHDN and CDR2 FVKESK. V gave up 3 bases and J gave up 1 base; unmatched junction bases: 4. DNA for the CDR3: TGTGCCAGCAGCCATCGGGGGGACGGCACAGATACGCAGTATTTT. It yields the protein CASSHRGDGTDTQYF.

The chain uses TRBV18 and TRBJ2-2, with unresolved D. The CDR3 is 15 residues long. Trimming stripped 3 bases from V and 1 base from J, with 9 bases between. Germline CDR1 reads KGHSH; CDR2 reads LQKENI. The CDR3 region is CASSPFSGNTGELFF. CDR3 nucleotide sequence: TGTGCCAGCTCACCGTTTTCAGGGAACACCGGGGAGCTGTTTTTT.

V usage is TRBV29-1 and J usage is TRBJ2-1; weak D call: TRBD1 (5 bases). Germline CDR1 SQVTM, CDR2 ANQGSEA. V lost 4 bases and J lost 6, with 13 bases in between. The CDR3 has 13 amino acids. The CDR3 DNA sequence: TGCAGCGTTGTATTGGGCACAGGCAATGAGCAGTTCTTC. Amino acid sequence: CSVVLGTGNEQFF.

The table lists this clone with a count of one. The chain joins TRBV28 to TRBJ2-7; 9 bases are shared with TRBD2. Germline V gives CDR1 MDHEN, CDR2 SYDVKM. CDR3 length equals 13 residues. The trim removed 8 bases at V and 2 bases at J, leaving 4 bases unmatched. Written as DNA, the CDR3 is TGTGCCAGCCAGACTAGCGGCGCCTACGAGCAGTACTTC. It encodes CASQTSGAYEQYF.

About this clone: A single base is all that separates this from a far larger clone, so a read error is likely. The chain couples TRBV5-1 to TRBJ2-1; D unclear. V dropped 0 bases and J dropped 6 bases, with 16 bases sitting between them. Looked up from germline, CDR1 is SGHRS and CDR2 is YFSETQ. The CDR3 is 16 amino acids. CDR3: CASSLAAFRTTNEQFF. CDR3 DNA: TGCGCCAGCAGCTTGGCGGCCTTTCGCACCACCAATGAGCAGTTCTTC.